The present entry profiles one T cell receptor beta chain with its context. The CDR3 is made up of 12 amino acids. The germline V gene has CDR1 SGHAT and CDR2 FQNNGV. The V and J ends lost 5 bases and 5 bases respectively, with 9 bases between them. Some clones are missing from TCRdb's copy, which holds only in-frame ones; the method was immunoSEQ multiplex PCR. The sample lists roughly 230,000 clones, more than 75% occurring once. The data originate from a study of blood T cell repertoires in COVID-19. The chain links TRBV11-2 to TRBJ2-5; D possibly corresponds to TRBD2 (6 bases). Sequenced: PBMCs or T cells enriched from blood (not recorded which). The TCR sequence derives from a man younger than 45 in a cohort exposed to, infected with or recovered from COVID-19 (not recorded which). The CDR3 coding sequence is TGTGCCAGCAGCCGGGCGGGGGAGACCCAGTACTTC. Residues: CASSRAGETQYF.